These 21 T cell receptor beta chains were all obtained from the same sample, sequenced in a study of T-cell memory formation after mild COVID-19. TCRdb itself ran the 5' RACE reads through MiXCR, one entry per CDR3 protein. The table lists about 270,000 distinct CDR3 sequences, 16% of them singletons. Sequencing was performed on PBMCs or a T cell subset sorted from them (not recorded which). These receptor sequences come from a man between 18 and 29 years old who had mild COVID-19 (a few samples of this study predate the infection). Cell type and time point are not known.

Only a few counts were recorded for this clonotype. One end of the junction varies from germline; a read error may be responsible. The chain has TRBV3-1 and TRBJ2-5, with a possible D match to TRBD1 (5 bases). The CDR3 has 13 residues. The V gene's germline CDR1 is LGHDT and CDR2 YNNKEL (reference sequence). For the CDR3, the DNA is TGTGCCAGCAGCCAAGATTCGTTTCTGGGCAGGGACTTC. This sequence encodes CASSQDSFLGRDF.

CDR3 protein: CASSIQAGFNQPQHF. The CDR3 bases are TGTGCCAGTAGTATCCAGGCGGGGTTCAATCAGCCCCAGCATTTT. The rearrangement joins TRBV19 to TRBJ1-5, with no clear D. The V end lost 3 bases, the J end lost 3 bases, and 12 bases lay between the germline ends. This CDR3 region has 15 residues. Germline lookup yields CDR1 LNHDA and CDR2 SQIVND (reference sequence). Full variable domain (outside the CDR3, taken from reference TRBV19 and TRBJ1-5): DGGITQSPKYLFRKEGQNVTLSCEQNLNHDAMYWYRQDPGQGLRLIYYSQIVNDFQKGDIAEGYSVSREKKESFPLTVTSAQKNPTAFYLCASSIQAGFNQPQHFGDGTRLSIL.

The DNA for the CDR3 is TGCGCCAGCAGCTTGCGTAGGAACCTAAACACCGGGGAGCTGTTTTTT. Translating gives CASSLRRNLNTGELFF. V and J are TRBV5-1 and TRBJ2-2, with unresolved D. The CDR3 contains 16 residues. V was cut by 1 base and J by 2 bases, with 12 bases left in between. CDR1 and CDR2 (germline): SGHRS, YFSETQ.

This clonotype showed up just a few times. This rearrangement joins TRBV4-3 to TRBJ2-2; the D gene is possibly TRBD1 (5 bases). Looked up from germline, CDR1 is LGHNA and CDR2 is YSLEER. CDR3 length: 16 residues. V was pared by 0 bases and J by 5 bases, with 13 bases between. The CDR3 bases are TGCGCCAGCAGCCAAGAGTCGGCAGGGAAAACCGGGGAGCTGTTTTTT. Translated, it gives CASSQESAGKTGELFF.

The CDR3 here is CASSLSWLRQNSPLHF. CDR3 DNA sequence: TGTGCCAGCAGCTTGTCATGGCTGCGGCAAAATTCACCCCTCCACTTT. The chain links TRBV5-6 to TRBJ1-6; no firm D call. Germline-derived CDR1 and CDR2 are SGHDT and YYEEEE. The CDR3 runs to 16 residues. Trimming shortened V by 1 base and J by 7 bases, and 15 bases separated the two germline ends.

V usage is TRBV11-3 and J usage is TRBJ2-5, with D tentatively TRBD1 or TRBD2 (6 bases each). CDR3 length: 15 residues. CDR1 is SGHNT, CDR2 YENEEA, per germline. Between the trimmed V and J ends, which lost 3 bases and 2 bases, there was a span of 13 bases. The CDR3 loop reads CASSFGGGSQETQYF. CDR3 in DNA: TGTGCCAGCAGCTTTGGAGGGGGGTCACAAGAGACCCAGTACTTC.

This chain links TRBV6-1 with TRBJ2-3; 7 bases align to TRBD2. Losses at the gene ends were 7 bases for V and 1 base for J; bases not matched to a gene: 8. CDR1 and CDR2 from the germline V gene are MNHNS and SASEGT. This CDR3 contains 15 residues. Here the CDR3 reads CASNILSGGTDTQYF. DNA of the CDR3: TGTGCCAGCAATATCCTAAGCGGGGGCACAGATACGCAGTATTTT.

This clonotype was observed a few times. This chain links TRBV7-9 with TRBJ2-5; possibly TRBD1 or TRBD2 for D (5 bases each). CDR3 length: 14 amino acids. The germline gives CDR1 SEHNR, CDR2 FQNEAQ (reference sequence). V lost 5 bases and J 5 bases, leaving 15 bases between the germline ends. For the CDR3, the DNA is TGTGCCAGCAGCCCCCCCCAGGGAGCGGAGACCCAGTACTTC. Translation: CASSPPQGAETQYF.

This chain uses TRBV20-1 with TRBJ2-7; 12 positions agree with TRBD2. Trimming cost V 1 base and J 5 bases; bases outside gene matches: 6. The germline V gene has CDR1 DFQATT and CDR2 SNEGSKA (reference sequence). The CDR3 has 15 residues. The CDR3 protein is CSARGTSGVFHEQYF. CDR3 sequence (DNA): TGCAGTGCTAGAGGGACTAGCGGGGTATTTCACGAGCAGTACTTC.

In this sample, this clonotype turned up a few times. This chain connects TRBV5-1 to TRBJ2-7; 7 bases are a match to TRBD1. Looked up from germline, CDR1 is SGHRS and CDR2 is YFSETQ. V lost 4 bases to trimming and J lost 3 bases; unmatched junction nucleotides: 7. The CDR3 loop spans 14 amino acids. The CDR3 nucleotides read TGCGCCAGCAGCCCAGGACAGGAGCACTACGAGCAGTACTTC. Translation: CASSPGQEHYEQYF.

The gene calls are TRBV5-4 and TRBJ1-2; D is ambiguous. Per the germline V gene, CDR1 is SGHNT and CDR2 is YYREEE (reference sequence). Between the trimmed V and J ends, which lost 4 bases and 3 bases, there was a span of 16 bases. This CDR3 spans 15 amino acids. CDR3: CASSVGLPEDYGYTF. CDR3 nucleotides: TGTGCCAGCAGCGTCGGACTCCCGGAGGACTATGGCTACACCTTC.

The rearrangement uses TRBV5-1 and TRBJ2-7; 8 nucleotides align to TRBD2. Trimming removed 2 bases from V and 4 bases from J; junction bases left unmatched: 5. Germline V gene lookup returns CDR1 SGHRS and CDR2 YFSETQ. The CDR3 is 14 amino acids. CDR3 nucleotides: TGCGCCAGCAGCTTAAGTAGCGGGGTTTACGAGCAGTACGTC. Its protein product is CASSLSSGVYEQYV.

The chain carries TRBV20-1 and TRBJ2-1, with D perhaps matching TRBD1 or TRBD2 (5 bases each). The CDR3 totals 14 residues. In germline, CDR1 is DFQATT, CDR2 SNEGSKA (reference sequence). Trimming shortened V by 3 bases and J by 7 bases, and 16 bases separated the two germline ends. Written as DNA, the CDR3 is TGCAGTGCTAGTGGGTGGGACGAGTTGAATGAGCAGTTCTTC. Translated: CSASGWDELNEQFF.

This clonotype turned up a few times. This chain uses TRBV29-1 with TRBJ1-4; no reliable D call. V shed 5 bases and J shed 10 bases, with 14 bases lying between them. The germline CDR1 and CDR2 sequences are SQVTM and ANQGSEA. The length of the CDR3 is 12 residues. The CDR3 sequence: CSVLHRLGKLFF. CDR3 sequence (DNA): TGCAGCGTTCTCCACCGGTTGGGAAAACTGTTTTTT.

The V call is TRBV6-5, the J call TRBJ2-7; perhaps TRBD1 as D (6 bases). The V gene lost 0 bases and the J gene lost 6 bases, with 15 bases spanning the gap. CDR1 is MNHEY, CDR2 SVGAGI, per germline. The CDR3 has 15 amino acids. CDR3 loop: CASSYSGIQGLEQYF. CDR3 DNA sequence: TGTGCCAGCAGTTACTCGGGTATACAGGGCCTCGAGCAGTACTTC.

The V and J genes are TRBV20-1 and TRBJ2-7; unclear D gene. Germline assignment: CDR1 DFQATT and CDR2 SNEGSKA (reference sequence). This CDR3 is 13 amino acids long. V dropped 2 bases and J dropped 5 bases, with 13 bases sitting between them. In nucleotides, the CDR3 is TGCAGTGCTAGATCTCACGTGGGAAACGAGCAGTACGTC. Its translation is CSARSHVGNEQYV.

The chain couples TRBV20-1 to TRBJ2-5, with TRBD2 matching 8 bases. Trimming removed 3 bases from V and 5 bases from J; junction bases left unmatched: 14. The CDR3 contains 16 residues. CDR1 and CDR2 from the germline V gene are DFQATT and SNEGSKA (reference sequence). The CDR3 coding sequence is TGCAGTGCTAGTTGGGGTGGACTAGCCGGGCCGGAGACCCAGTACTTC. It yields the protein CSASWGGLAGPETQYF.

Only a few counts were recorded for this clonotype. This chain's CDR3 is CASSLGQLAGTTDTQYF. The CDR3 bases are TGCGCCAGCAGCTTGGGGCAACTAGCGGGAACCACAGATACGCAGTATTTT. The rearrangement links TRBV5-1 to TRBJ2-3; 10 positions match TRBD2. The CDR3 sequence is 17 residues long. The ends lost 0 bases at V and 2 bases at J; junction bases unmatched: 6. The germline V gene has CDR1 SGHRS and CDR2 YFSETQ. Complete variable domain (other parts from reference TRBV5-1 and TRBJ2-3): KAGVTQTPRYLIKTRGQQVTLSCSPISGHRSVSWYQQTPGQGLQFLFEYFSETQRNKGNFPGRFSGRQFSNSRSEMNVSTLELGDSALYLCASSLGQLAGTTDTQYFGPGTRLTVL.

This clonotype appeared many times. This chain links TRBV5-4 with TRBJ2-7; tentative D call: TRBD1 (6 bases). Deletions cut 5 bases from V and 1 base from J, with 16 bases between. From germline, CDR1 is SGHNT and CDR2 YYREEE (reference sequence). The CDR3 length is 15 residues. The CDR3 sequence: CASSPGHGSSYEQYF. The CDR3 DNA sequence: TGTGCCAGCAGTCCGGGACATGGATCTTCCTACGAGCAGTACTTC.

The table lists this clonotype with a few counts. The chain carries TRBV4-1 and TRBJ1-5; weak D call: TRBD1 (5 bases). This CDR3 contains 15 residues. The germline gives CDR1 MGHRA, CDR2 YSYEKL. V lost 0 bases, J lost 1 base, and 7 bases lay in between. DNA of the CDR3: TGCGCCAGCAGCCAAGAGGAGGGGAGCAATCAGCCCCAGCATTTT. This translates into CASSQEEGSNQPQHF.

This clonotype has just a few counts. This chain uses TRBV5-1 with TRBJ2-3, with 10 bases fitting TRBD2. V trimming: 3 bases; J trimming: 1 base; junction bases outside the gene matches: 8. Germline V CDR1 and CDR2: SGHRS, YFSETQ. This CDR3 contains 17 residues. CDR3 amino acids: CASSSISGGPRTDTQYF. The CDR3 nucleotides are TGCGCCAGCAGCTCCATTAGCGGGGGGCCTCGCACAGATACGCAGTATTTT. Full variable domain (outside the CDR3, taken from reference TRBV5-1 and TRBJ2-3): KAGVTQTPRYLIKTRGQQVTLSCSPISGHRSVSWYQQTPGQGLQFLFEYFSETQRNKGNFPGRFSGRQFSNSRSEMNVSTLELGDSALYLCASSSISGGPRTDTQYFGPGTRLTVL.